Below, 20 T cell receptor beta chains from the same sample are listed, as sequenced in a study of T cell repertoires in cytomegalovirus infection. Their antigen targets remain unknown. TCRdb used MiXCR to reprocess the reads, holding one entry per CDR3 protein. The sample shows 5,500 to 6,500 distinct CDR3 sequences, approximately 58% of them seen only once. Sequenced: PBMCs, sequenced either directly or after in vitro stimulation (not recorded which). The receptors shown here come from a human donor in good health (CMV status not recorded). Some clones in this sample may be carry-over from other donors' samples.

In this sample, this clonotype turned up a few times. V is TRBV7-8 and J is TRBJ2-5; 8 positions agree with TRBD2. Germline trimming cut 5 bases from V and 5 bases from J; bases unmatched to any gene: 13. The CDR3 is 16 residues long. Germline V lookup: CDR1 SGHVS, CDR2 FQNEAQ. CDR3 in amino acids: CASSPEVGRAGETQYF. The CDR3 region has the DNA TGTGCCAGCAGCCCGGAGGTCGGGAGGGCCGGTGAGACCCAGTACTTC. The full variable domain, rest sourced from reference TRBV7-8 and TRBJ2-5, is GAGVSQSPRYKVAKRGQDVALRCDPISGHVSLFWYQQALGQGPEFLTYFQNEAQLDKSGLPSDRFFAERPEGSVSTLKIQRTQQEDSAVYLCASSPEVGRAGETQYFGPGTRLLVL.

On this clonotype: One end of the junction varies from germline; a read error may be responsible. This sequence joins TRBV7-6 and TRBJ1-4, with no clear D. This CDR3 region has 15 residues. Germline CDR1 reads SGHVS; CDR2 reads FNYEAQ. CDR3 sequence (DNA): TGTGCCAGCTGCTTAGCGGGCGCCCCTAATGAAAAACTGTTTTTT. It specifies CASCLAGAPNEKLFF.

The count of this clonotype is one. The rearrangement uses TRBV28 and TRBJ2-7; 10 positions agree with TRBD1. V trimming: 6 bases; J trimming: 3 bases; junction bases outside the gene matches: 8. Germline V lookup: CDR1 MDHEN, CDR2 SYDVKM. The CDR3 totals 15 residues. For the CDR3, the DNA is TGTGCCAGCAGACGAGGGACAGGGGAGAGCTACGAGCAGTACTTC. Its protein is CASRRGTGESYEQYF.

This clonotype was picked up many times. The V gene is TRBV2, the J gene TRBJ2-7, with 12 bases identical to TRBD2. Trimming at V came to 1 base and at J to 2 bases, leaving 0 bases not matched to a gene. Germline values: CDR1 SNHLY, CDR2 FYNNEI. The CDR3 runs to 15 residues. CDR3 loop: CASSEGLAGAYEQYF. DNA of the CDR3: TGTGCCAGCAGTGAAGGACTAGCGGGGGCCTACGAGCAGTACTTC.

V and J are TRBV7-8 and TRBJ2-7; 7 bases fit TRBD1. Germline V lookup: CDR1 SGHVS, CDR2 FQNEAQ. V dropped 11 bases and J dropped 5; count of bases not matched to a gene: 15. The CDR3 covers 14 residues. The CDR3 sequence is CALSWDSPVDEQYF. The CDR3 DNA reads TGTGCCCTCAGCTGGGACAGCCCTGTCGACGAGCAGTACTTC.

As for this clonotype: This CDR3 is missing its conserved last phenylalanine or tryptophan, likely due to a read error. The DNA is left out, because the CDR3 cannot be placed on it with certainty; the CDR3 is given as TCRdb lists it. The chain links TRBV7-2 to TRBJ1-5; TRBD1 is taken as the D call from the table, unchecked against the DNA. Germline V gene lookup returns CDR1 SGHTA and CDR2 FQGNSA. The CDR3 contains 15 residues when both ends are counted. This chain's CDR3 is CASIPVTASNQPQQV.

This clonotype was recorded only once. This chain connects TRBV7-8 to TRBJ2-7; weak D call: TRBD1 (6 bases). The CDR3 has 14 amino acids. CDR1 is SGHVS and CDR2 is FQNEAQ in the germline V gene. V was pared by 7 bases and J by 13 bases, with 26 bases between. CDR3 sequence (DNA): TGTGCCAGCATCTGGGACACCCCTTGCTACGAGCGTTACTTC. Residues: CASIWDTPCYERYF.

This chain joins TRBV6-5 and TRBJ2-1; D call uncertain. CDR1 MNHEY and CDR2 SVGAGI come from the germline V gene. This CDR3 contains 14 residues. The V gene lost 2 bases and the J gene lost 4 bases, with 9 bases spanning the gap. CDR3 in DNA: TGTGCCAGCAGTTACCCCCCCTTTTACAATGAGCAGTTCTTC. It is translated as CASSYPPFYNEQFF.

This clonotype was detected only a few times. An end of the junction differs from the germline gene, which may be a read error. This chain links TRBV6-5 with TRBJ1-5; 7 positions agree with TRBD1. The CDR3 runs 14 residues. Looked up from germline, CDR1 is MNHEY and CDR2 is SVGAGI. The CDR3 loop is CSSIMGQKNQPPHF. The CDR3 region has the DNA TGTTCCAGCATCATGGGACAGAAGAATCAGCCCCCGCATTTT.

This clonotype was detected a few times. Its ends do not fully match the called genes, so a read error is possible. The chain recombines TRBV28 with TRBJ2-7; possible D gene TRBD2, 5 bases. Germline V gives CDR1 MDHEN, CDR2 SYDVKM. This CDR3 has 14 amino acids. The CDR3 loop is CASTPTQLDYEPYW. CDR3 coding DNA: TGTGCCAGCACTCCCACCCAACTAGACTACGAGCCGTACTGG.

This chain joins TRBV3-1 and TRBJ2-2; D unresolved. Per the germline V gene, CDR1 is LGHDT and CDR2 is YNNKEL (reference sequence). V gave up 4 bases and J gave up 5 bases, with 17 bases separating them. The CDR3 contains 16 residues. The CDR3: CASSPHLKRSTGELFF. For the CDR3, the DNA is TGTGCCAGCAGCCCCCATTTGAAAAGATCTACCGGGGAGCTGTTTTTT.

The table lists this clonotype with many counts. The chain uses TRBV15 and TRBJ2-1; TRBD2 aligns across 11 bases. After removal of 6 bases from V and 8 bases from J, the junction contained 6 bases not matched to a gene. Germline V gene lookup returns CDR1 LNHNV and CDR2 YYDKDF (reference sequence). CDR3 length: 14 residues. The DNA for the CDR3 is TGTGCCACCAGGGCGACTAGCGGGAAGGATGAGCAGTTCTTC. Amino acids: CATRATSGKDEQFF.

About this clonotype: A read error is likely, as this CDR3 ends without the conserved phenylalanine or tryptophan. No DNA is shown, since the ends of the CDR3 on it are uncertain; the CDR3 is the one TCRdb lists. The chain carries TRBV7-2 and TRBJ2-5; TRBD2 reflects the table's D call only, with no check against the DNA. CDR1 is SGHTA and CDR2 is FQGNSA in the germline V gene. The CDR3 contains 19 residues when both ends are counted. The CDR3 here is CASSLREASGRPEGATLYC.

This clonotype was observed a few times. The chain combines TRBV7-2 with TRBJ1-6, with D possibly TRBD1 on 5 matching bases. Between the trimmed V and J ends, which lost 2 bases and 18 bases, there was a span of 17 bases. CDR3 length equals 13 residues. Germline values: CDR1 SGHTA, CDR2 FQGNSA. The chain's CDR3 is CASSLYSGGRAHF. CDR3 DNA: TGTGCCAGCAGCTTATATAGCGGCGGCAGGGCCCACTTT.

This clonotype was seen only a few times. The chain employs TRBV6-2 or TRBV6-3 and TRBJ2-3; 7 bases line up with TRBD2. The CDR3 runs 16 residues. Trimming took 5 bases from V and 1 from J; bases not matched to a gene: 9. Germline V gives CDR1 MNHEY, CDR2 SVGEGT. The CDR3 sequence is CASSQTSPEGTDTQYF. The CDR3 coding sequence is TGTGCCAGCAGTCAGACTAGCCCTGAGGGCACAGATACGCAGTATTTT.

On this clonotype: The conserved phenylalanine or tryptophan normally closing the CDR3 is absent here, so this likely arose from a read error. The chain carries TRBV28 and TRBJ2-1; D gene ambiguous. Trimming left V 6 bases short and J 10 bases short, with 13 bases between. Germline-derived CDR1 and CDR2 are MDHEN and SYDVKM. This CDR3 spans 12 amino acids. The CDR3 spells CASSPVSQEQFL. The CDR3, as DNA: TGTGCCAGCAGCCCAGTGTCCCAGGAGCAGTTCTTA.

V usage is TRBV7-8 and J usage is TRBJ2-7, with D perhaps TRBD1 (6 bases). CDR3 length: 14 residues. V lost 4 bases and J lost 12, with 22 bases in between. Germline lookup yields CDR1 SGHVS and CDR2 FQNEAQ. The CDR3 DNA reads TGTGCCAGCAGCTGGGACAACCCTGGCGAAGAGTTGTACTTC. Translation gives CASSWDNPGEELYF.

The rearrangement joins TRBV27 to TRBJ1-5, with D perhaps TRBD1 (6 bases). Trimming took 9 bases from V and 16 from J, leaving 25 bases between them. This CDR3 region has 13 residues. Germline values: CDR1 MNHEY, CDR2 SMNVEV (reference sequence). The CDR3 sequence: CARSTGSGQPNHF. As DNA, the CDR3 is TGTGCCAGAAGTACAGGGTCTGGGCAGCCCAATCATTTT.

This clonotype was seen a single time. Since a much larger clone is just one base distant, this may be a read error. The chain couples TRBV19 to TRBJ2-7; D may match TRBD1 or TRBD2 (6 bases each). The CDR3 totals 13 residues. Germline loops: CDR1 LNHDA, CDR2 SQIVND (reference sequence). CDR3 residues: CAISGGQPYEQYF. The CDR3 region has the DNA TGTGCCATTAGTGGGGGGCAGCCCTACGAGCAGTACTTC.

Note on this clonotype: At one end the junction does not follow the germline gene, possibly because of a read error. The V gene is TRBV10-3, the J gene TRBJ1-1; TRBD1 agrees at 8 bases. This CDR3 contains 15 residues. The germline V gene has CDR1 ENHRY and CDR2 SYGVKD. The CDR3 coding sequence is TGTTCCATCAGCTTGTTTGGACAGGGAGACACTGAATCTTTCTTT. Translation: CSISLFGQGDTESFF.